A selection of T cell receptor beta chains follows, all from one sample in a study of blood T cell repertoires in COVID-19. TCRdb's copy holds only in-frame clones and misses some; the assay was immunoSEQ multiplex PCR. The profile shows about 87,000 clones, 70% to 90% of them singletons. Sequencing used peripheral blood. The receptors come from a woman aged 80 or older with COVID-19, enrolled during active disease. CDR3s leave out the opening cysteine and the closing phenylalanine or tryptophan. Each record gives: J gene, V gene, CDR3 protein.

>TRBJ2-1|TRBV7-3
ASSLFGDSYNEQF
>TRBJ2-7|TRBV3-1/TRBV3-2
ASSPLPGRSHEQY
>TRBJ2-5|TRBV7-3
ASSANTGGTGETQY
>TRBJ1-5|TRBV19
ASSTPTRGTNQPQH
>TRBJ1-6|TRBV7-2
ASTHIGRANSPLH
>TRBJ2-7|TRBV28
ASSSMGTPPVGQY
>TRBJ1-1|TRBV5-4
ASSLGGTGNTEAF
>TRBJ2-1|TRBV18
ASSQTSDSSYNEQF
>TRBJ2-5|TRBV18
ASSPEQETQY
>TRBJ1-2|TRBV7-2
ASSSTVLYGYT
>TRBJ2-2|TRBV18
ASSPRGFNTGELF
>TRBJ2-5|TRBV19
ASSSSGPRETQY
>TRBJ2-1|TRBV6-5
ASWEVAGPV
>TRBJ2-7|TRBV7-3
ASSLDPGGPYEQY
>TRBJ2-6|TRBV7-3
ASSRPSGGTGANVLT
>TRBJ1-1|TRBV2
ASSRAGRNTEAF
>TRBJ1-2|TRBV7-3
ASSLDGTGNYGYT
>TRBJ2-7|TRBV18
ASSSRDWDFYEQY
>TRBJ2-1|TRBV2
ASSEALGGGAFREQF
>TRBJ2-3|TRBV18
ASSLASTGGTDTQY
>TRBJ1-1|TRBV18
ASSPNTGSEAF
>TRBJ2-7|TRBV6-2/TRBV6-3
ASSYRRPGQGYEQY
>TRBJ2-3|TRBV4-1
ASSPSGAGGPEDTQY
>TRBJ1-3|TRBV12-3/TRBV12-4
ASSFRGGNTIY
>TRBJ2-3|TRBV9
ASSVSSGRVQY
>TRBJ1-2|TRBV25-1
ASRLDSYGYT